Below, 25 T cell receptor beta chains from the same sample are listed, as sequenced in a study of beta chain features in type 1 diabetes. Findings of the study overall: Across all four CD4+ subsets, people with type 1 diabetes showed modestly shorter TCRB CDR3s.

The study reverse transcribed the entire isolated RNA, so it sequenced expressed TCRB transcripts. Only in-frame clones appear in the TCRdb table, and some are missing; sequencing was by immunoSEQ multiplex PCR. Of about 160,000 clones listed, roughly 9% are singletons. For these receptors, no antigen is known. The sample consisted of central memory CD4+ T cells from blood. These receptors all come from a woman aged 25 to 39 with type 1 diabetes.

The genes are TRBV6-1 and TRBJ2-1; D gene ambiguous. The CDR3 extends over 12 amino acids. Germline CDR1 is MNHNS and CDR2 is SASEGT. V lost 5 bases and J lost 3, with 5 bases in between. The CDR3 protein is CASSHFYNEQFF. The CDR3 coding sequence is TGTGCCAGCAGTCATTTCTACAATGAGCAGTTCTTC.

The chain employs TRBV29-1 and TRBJ2-7; D may be TRBD1 (5 bases). This CDR3 is 14 amino acids long. Trimming left V 0 bases short and J 1 base short, with 10 bases between. Looked up from germline, CDR1 is SQVTM and CDR2 is ANQGSEA. DNA for the CDR3: TGCAGCGTTGAAGATCCAGGGCAGTCCTACGAGCAGTACTTC. It codes for CSVEDPGQSYEQYF.

With regard to this clone: This sample includes further DNA sequences coding for the same CDR3. The V gene is TRBV19, the J gene TRBJ2-2; D uncertain. The CDR3 sequence is 14 residues long. Germline CDR1 LNHDA, CDR2 SQIVND (reference sequence). Trimming pared 3 bases from V and 6 bases from J, leaving 11 bases between. Here the CDR3 reads CASSIVGLAGELFF. The CDR3 DNA reads as TGTGCCAGTAGTATTGTGGGCTTGGCCGGGGAGCTGTTTTTT.

The V gene is TRBV9, the J gene TRBJ1-5; TRBD1 is a possible D gene (5 bases). CDR1 is SGDLS and CDR2 is YYNGEE in the germline V gene. The CDR3 has 14 amino acids. Trimming cost V 0 bases and J 3 bases, with 7 bases left between them. CDR3: CASSVAGYNQPQHF. CDR3 nucleotide sequence: TGTGCCAGCAGCGTAGCAGGGTACAATCAGCCCCAGCATTTT. The entire variable domain, with the rest obtained from reference TRBV9 and TRBJ1-5, is as follows: DSGVTQTPKHLITATGQRVTLRCSPRSGDLSVYWYQQSLDQGLQFLIQYYNGEERAKGNILERFSAQQFPDLHSELNLSSLELGDSALYFCASSVAGYNQPQHFGDGTRLSIL.

V gene TRBV29-1 combines with J gene TRBJ1-1; D not resolved. Trimming cost V 0 bases and J 5 bases, with 10 bases left between them. Looked up from germline, CDR1 is SQVTM and CDR2 is ANQGSEA. This CDR3 is built from 13 residues. CDR3 DNA: TGCAGCGTTGAAGATCTTCGGTTTACTGAAGCTTTCTTT. Translating it yields CSVEDLRFTEAFF.

This clone was observed a few times. This chain links TRBV5-6 with TRBJ2-7; TRBD2 is a possible D gene (5 bases). CDR1 is SGHDT and CDR2 is YYEEEE in the germline V gene. The CDR3 loop spans 15 amino acids. Trimming took off 1 base at V and 7 bases at J, with 18 bases between the two ends. DNA of the CDR3: TGTGCCAGCAGCTTGTACGGTGCTTTACGGGGAGAGCAGTACTTC. This sequence encodes CASSLYGALRGEQYF. Variable domain in full (rest from reference TRBV5-6 and TRBJ2-7): DAGVTQSPTHLIKTRGQQVTLRCSPKSGHDTVSWYQQALGQGPQFIFQYYEEEERQRGNFPDRFSGHQFPNYSSELNVNALLLGDSALYLCASSLYGALRGEQYFGPGTRLTVT.

A few counts support this clone. V is TRBV28 and J is TRBJ2-3; 9 nucleotides line up with TRBD1. The CDR3 runs 16 residues. CDR1 and CDR2 (germline): MDHEN, SYDVKM. After removal of 2 bases from V and 4 bases from J, the junction contained 7 bases not matched to a gene. The CDR3 region is CASSLAGTGSPDTQYF. CDR3 bases: TGTGCCAGCAGTTTAGCCGGGACAGGGTCACCAGATACGCAGTATTTT.

The table lists this clone with a few counts. J is TRBJ2-6 and V is TRBV5-1; TRBD1 matches 9 bases. Germline V lookup: CDR1 SGHRS, CDR2 YFSETQ. CDR3 length: 20 residues. V lost 3 bases, J lost 3 bases, and 16 bases stayed unmatched. DNA for the CDR3: TGCGCCAGCAGCTACGGGCTCGCCGGGACAGGGAAAGTTGGGGCCAACGTCCTGACTTTC. It encodes CASSYGLAGTGKVGANVLTF.

This clone was picked up a small number of times. The chain employs TRBV7-8 and TRBJ2-5; 8 bases are a match to TRBD2. Germline V gene sequence: CDR1 SGHVS, CDR2 FQNEAQ. Trimming cost V 1 base and J 4 bases; bases outside gene matches: 8. This CDR3 is 16 amino acids long. The CDR3 sequence is CASSLGPAGVGETQYF. The CDR3 coding sequence is TGTGCCAGCAGCTTAGGGCCAGCGGGAGTAGGAGAGACCCAGTACTTC.

CDR3: CASSISSGSSNTEAFF. CDR3 bases: TGTGCCAGTAGTATATCTTCCGGGAGTTCGAACACTGAAGCTTTCTTT. V and J are TRBV19 and TRBJ1-1; D gene ambiguous. V lost 2 bases and J 1 base, leaving 14 bases between the germline ends. The germline V gene encodes CDR1 LNHDA and CDR2 SQIVND (reference sequence). CDR3 length: 16 amino acids.

The chain recombines TRBV11-2 with TRBJ2-1; TRBD2 agrees at 9 bases. The CDR3 extends over 18 amino acids. CDR1 and CDR2 from the germline V gene are SGHAT and FQNNGV. V was pared by 0 bases and J by 3 bases, with 9 bases of the junction left unmatched. The DNA of the CDR3 is TGTGCCAGCAGCTTAGATTACTGGGCGACTAGCGGCTACAATGAGCAGTTCTTC. It specifies CASSLDYWATSGYNEQFF.

This clone was observed a few times. The rearrangement links TRBV11-2 to TRBJ2-5; D is ambiguous. Germline lookup yields CDR1 SGHAT and CDR2 FQNNGV. This CDR3 contains 14 residues. V was pared by 5 bases and J by 2 bases, with 12 bases between. The CDR3 DNA follows: TGTGCCAGCAGCCCCCGAAGTAGACAAGAGACCCAGTACTTC. Translated: CASSPRSRQETQYF.

This clone was observed a few times. As DNA, the CDR3 is TGTGCCAGCAGCCATGGCCCCAAAAAGACTGGAAACACTGAAGCTTTCTTT. Translated, it gives CASSHGPKKTGNTEAFF. V gene TRBV11-1 combines with J gene TRBJ1-1, with D hard to call. Between the trimmed V and J ends, which lost 5 bases and 2 bases, there was a span of 21 bases. The CDR3 consists of 17 residues. CDR1 SGHAT and CDR2 FQDESV come from the germline V gene (reference sequence).

The table lists this clone with a few counts. The chain carries TRBV7-9 and TRBJ2-5, with a tentative D call TRBD2 (5 bases). With 3 bases removed from V and 5 bases from J, the gap between germline ends came to 7 bases. The CDR3 has 12 residues. Germline CDR1 SEHNR, CDR2 FQNEAQ (reference sequence). The CDR3 nucleotides are TGTGCCAGCAGCTTCCGGGGTGAGACCCAGTACTTC. It codes for CASSFRGETQYF.

The chain carries TRBV10-3 and TRBJ2-3; the match to TRBD2 covers 8 bases. CDR3 length: 19 residues. The junction had 14 bases not matched to a gene; V was cut back by 3 bases and J by 0 bases. CDR1 ENHRY and CDR2 SYGVKD come from the germline V gene. DNA of the CDR3: TGTGCCATCAGTGAAAGGGGTAGCGGGACCCTACAGAGCACAGATACGCAGTATTTT. It translates to CAISERGSGTLQSTDTQYF.

This clone showed up just a few times. The rearrangement links TRBV5-1 to TRBJ1-1; 7 nucleotides align to TRBD1. The germline gives CDR1 SGHRS, CDR2 YFSETQ. After removal of 4 bases from V and 11 bases from J, the junction contained 11 bases not matched to a gene. The CDR3 is 13 amino acids. The CDR3 loop is CASSHGQVTDAFF. The DNA of the CDR3 is TGCGCCAGCAGCCACGGACAGGTTACCGACGCTTTCTTT.

This clone was counted between two and nine times. The V gene is TRBV7-3, the J gene TRBJ2-5, with D possibly matching TRBD2 (5 bases). The CDR3 contains 13 residues. CDR1 is SGHTA, CDR2 FQGTGA, per germline. V was shortened by 1 base and J by 5 bases, with 8 bases between the two germline ends. The CDR3 coding sequence is TGTGCCAGCAGCTTAAGGAGGCAGGAGACCCAGTACTTC. Its translation: CASSLRRQETQYF.

This clone was observed a few times. This rearrangement joins TRBV28 to TRBJ1-1, with D maybe TRBD1 (5 bases). Looked up from germline, CDR1 is MDHEN and CDR2 is SYDVKM. The CDR3 spans 14 residues. Trimming shortened V by 7 bases and J by 5 bases, and 17 bases separated the two germline ends. CDR3 coding DNA: TGTGCCAGCATTCCACCGGGACTCAGGACTGAAGCTTTCTTT. Translation gives CASIPPGLRTEAFF.

The sample holds a few counts of this clone. The V gene is TRBV29-1, the J gene TRBJ1-1; D call uncertain. The V gene's germline CDR1 is SQVTM and CDR2 ANQGSEA. The CDR3 is made up of 13 amino acids. The V end was cut by 4 bases, the J end by 8 bases, with 17 bases between. The CDR3 here is CSVAPWEGKEAFF. As DNA, the CDR3 is TGCAGCGTTGCCCCCTGGGAGGGAAAAGAAGCTTTCTTT. The entire variable domain, with the rest obtained from reference TRBV29-1 and TRBJ1-1, is as follows: SAVISQKPSRDICQRGTSLTIQCQVDSQVTMMFWYRQQPGQSLTLIATANQGSEATYESGFVIDKFPISRPNLTFSTLTVSNMSPEDSSIYLCSVAPWEGKEAFFGQGTRLTVV.

This clone was seen a handful of times. V gene TRBV18 combines with J gene TRBJ1-1, with 9 bases that match TRBD1. Germline lookup yields CDR1 KGHSH and CDR2 LQKENI. This CDR3 region has 13 residues. With V trimmed by 4 bases and J by 5 bases, 2 bases remained unmatched. The CDR3 protein is CASSRQGGTEAFF. CDR3 DNA sequence: TGTGCCAGCTCACGACAGGGGGGGACTGAAGCTTTCTTT.

This clone has only a few counts. This chain connects TRBV29-1 to TRBJ2-3; 7 nucleotides match TRBD1. Losses at the gene ends were 7 bases for V and 1 base for J; bases not matched to a gene: 5. The CDR3 loop spans 13 amino acids. CDR1 SQVTM and CDR2 ANQGSEA come from the germline V gene. CDR3 DNA: TGCAGCGGGGATACAGGGGGCACAGATACGCAGTATTTT. Translated, it gives CSGDTGGTDTQYF.

The table lists this clone with a few counts. The chain uses TRBV5-6 and TRBJ1-1; D gene ambiguous. The V end lost 1 base, the J end lost 1 base, and 8 bases lay between the germline ends. Germline CDR1 is SGHDT and CDR2 is YYEEEE. The CDR3 runs 14 residues. In DNA, the CDR3 is TGTGCCAGCAGCTTGTTGTCAGGGAACACTGAAGCTTTCTTT. Its protein product is CASSLLSGNTEAFF.

This clone was counted only a few times. V gene TRBV7-9 combines with J gene TRBJ1-2; the match to TRBD1 covers 8 bases. CDR3 length: 15 residues. The ends lost 4 bases at V and 7 bases at J; junction bases unmatched: 11. Germline V gives CDR1 SEHNR, CDR2 FQNEAQ (reference sequence). The CDR3 is CASSWADRGSRGYTF. The CDR3 coding sequence is TGTGCCAGCAGCTGGGCCGACAGGGGAAGTCGTGGCTACACCTTC.

This clone came up a few times. V gene TRBV5-4 combines with J gene TRBJ2-1; 8 bases match TRBD2. V shed 0 bases and J 3 bases; nucleotides not matched to a gene: 2. CDR3 length equals 15 residues. Germline CDR1 reads SGHNT; CDR2 reads YYREEE (reference sequence). The CDR3 nucleotides are TGTGCCAGCAGCTTGGGGGCGGGAGGCTACAATGAGCAGTTCTTC. Amino acid sequence: CASSLGAGGYNEQFF.

This clone was observed a few times. J is TRBJ1-3 and V is TRBV30; possibly TRBD1 for D (5 bases). V gave up 4 bases and J gave up 0 bases, with 10 bases separating them. CDR3 size: 14 residues. Germline assignment: CDR1 GTSNPN and CDR2 SVGIG (reference sequence). This CDR3 is CAWNRGNSGNTIYF. The CDR3 region has the DNA TGTGCCTGGAATAGGGGAAACTCTGGAAACACCATATATTTT.